The clone carrying this TCR beta chain was recorded at least ten times. Its antigen is currently unknown. 5'-RACE, quantitative and with molecular barcodes, yielded the TCR beta libraries. From the 5' RACE reads, TCRdb called clonotypes with MiXCR, one entry per CDR3 protein. The repertoire consists of around 330,000 distinct CDR3 sequences, with around a tenth occurring once and the leading ten covering roughly 9.5%. This specimen comes from a study of CD8 T cells in ankylosing spondylitis. Broader study findings: Previous work reported some of these motif variants in the synovial fluid and blood of reactive arthritis. Disease-linked clones had a CD8+ phenotype and relatively low frequency in peripheral blood. Within matched ankylosing spondylitis synovial fluid, disease-linked clones were reportedly significantly enriched.

Germline CDR1 DFQATT, CDR2 SNEGSKA (reference sequence). Losses at the gene ends were 3 bases for V and 5 bases for J; bases not matched to a gene: 7. The length of the CDR3 is 14 residues. The V gene is TRBV20-1, the J gene TRBJ2-3, with 8 bases fitting TRBD2. The receptor's source is a female donor with ankylosing spondylitis or in good health (not recorded which). Sequencing was done on a sample of blood, either unsorted or a sorted T cell fraction (not recorded which). CDR3 protein: CSASASGGIDTQYF. The CDR3 nucleotides read TGCAGTGCTAGCGCCTCGGGAGGGATAGATACGCAGTATTTT.